The entry below describes one T cell receptor beta chain. Antigen specificity is unknown. The data stem from a study of vaccination effects on CD4 cells after COVID-19. Findings and limits, study-wide: Vaccine-induced clones in healthy vaccinees cross-reacted with common cold coronaviruses in only 1 of 255 cases. There were few convalescent patients in the study and no early post-infection timepoints. Pronounced clonal contraction occurred in clones induced by infection and by vaccine late after vaccination.

The ViraFEST assay expanded antigen-specific CD4+ T cells with viral peptide pools before sequencing. The culture ran for roughly ten days before CD4+ T cells were isolated. Recipients of the vaccine had no prior SARS-CoV-2 infection and negative nucleocapsid antibodies. Days 3 and 7 saw half the medium replaced with IL-2 medium. Germline V gene data show CDR1 as MNHEY and CDR2 as SVGAGI. The CDR3 runs to 13 residues. Trimming cost V 5 bases and J 1 base, with 8 bases left between them. Sequenced by immunoSEQ multiplex PCR; TCRdb stores in-frame clones only, minus some. This table has tens of thousands of clones, roughly 80% appearing once.

The TCR originated in a human donor who received a COVID-19 vaccine. The sequenced sample was CD4+ T cells from PBMCs cultured with HCoV-NL63 spike peptides, obtained before COVID-19 vaccination. The V call is TRBV6-5, the J call TRBJ2-5, with D unresolved. Here the CDR3 DNA reads TGTGCCAGCAGTAACGACTTCCAAGAGACCCAGTACTTC. It translates to CASSNDFQETQYF.